The rows below give T cell receptor beta chains drawn from one sample of a study of human T cells and chemical hapten exposure. From the RACE reads, TCRdb called clonotypes with MiXCR, one entry per CDR3 protein. The data show roughly 360,000 distinct CDR3 sequences, nearly 5% seen once. Sequenced material: whole blood, taken in connection with sensitization to the hapten diphenylcyclopropenone (DPC). These receptor sequences come from a woman between 50 and 59 years old with alopecia areata. Some clones in this sample may be carry-over from other donors' samples. CDR3s leave out the opening cysteine and the closing phenylalanine or tryptophan. Each record gives: CDR3 length, V gene, D gene, J gene, CDR3 protein. A D gene is named only where the DNA matches it firmly.

14	TRBV9	.	TRBJ1-2	ASSLESKGYNYGYT
13	TRBV7-2	TRBD1	TRBJ1-3	ASSRGTGSGNTIY
13	TRBV27	TRBD1	TRBJ2-1	ASSLGQGQYNEQF
11	TRBV27	.	TRBJ2-3	ASSLWETDTQY
10	TRBV12-3/TRBV12-4	.	TRBJ2-5	ASSFIGETQY
12	TRBV20-1	.	TRBJ1-2	SARDGGRAYGYT
11	TRBV20-1	.	TRBJ1-5	SARDRDNQPQH
10	TRBV2	.	TRBJ2-7	ASRWTDYEQY
15	TRBV15	TRBD1	TRBJ2-7	ATSRAHRDRGSYEQY
14	TRBV28	TRBD1	TRBJ2-1	ASSSWQQGVPNEQF
11	TRBV29-1	.	TRBJ2-2	SVETTNTGELF
13	TRBV5-6	.	TRBJ1-4	ASSIYGVSQEKLF
11	TRBV5-5	.	TRBJ1-1	ASSFDTNTEAF
14	TRBV6-9	.	TRBJ2-2	ASSPTTAANTGELF
16	TRBV5-1	TRBD1	TRBJ2-4	ASSSNHRGILAKNIQY
13	TRBV30	TRBD1	TRBJ1-1	AWSRDRGPGTEAF
11	TRBV20-1	.	TRBJ1-4	SAAGTTNEKLF
14	TRBV6-5	TRBD1	TRBJ2-7	ASSPLPGQGVAEQY
13	TRBV7-2	.	TRBJ2-3	ASSWQGGFTDTQY
11	TRBV6-5	.	TRBJ1-5	ASSPWPGQPQH
14	TRBV2	TRBD1	TRBJ2-7	ASSDAGTGVSYEQY
11	TRBV12-3/TRBV12-4	TRBD1	TRBJ1-1	ASGDRGRTEAF
13	TRBV3-1	.	TRBJ2-1	ASSQSRDGFNEQF
10	TRBV6-6	.	TRBJ2-3	ASSSGSNTQY
12	TRBV7-9	.	TRBJ1-1	ASSAHLGDTEAF
14	TRBV4-3	.	TRBJ2-1	ASSQSGRAAYNEQF